This TCR beta chain derives from a study of T-cell reconstitution after alpha-beta-depleted transplantation in children. Library preparation (for TCRbeta) was performed with unique molecular identifiers. TCRdb passed the PCR reads through MiXCR, listing each CDR3 protein once. The sample records approximately 240,000 distinct CDR3 sequences, 9.7% being singletons. This CDR3 spans 15 amino acids. V was trimmed by 8 bases and J by 2 bases, leaving 16 bases between them. Germline lookup yields CDR1 MDHEN and CDR2 SYDVKM. This clonotype was counted at least ten times. This sequence was found in a human donor who donated a stem cell graft to a child with SCID. The chain employs TRBV28 and TRBJ1-5, with a possible D match to TRBD1 (6 bases). The material sequenced was PBMCs from the stem cell graft donor, taken from the stem cell graft. The CDR3 sequence is CASYGGTSGNQPQHF. CDR3 sequence (DNA): TGTGCCAGCTACGGGGGGACATCGGGCAATCAGCCCCAGCATTTT.